The rows below give T cell receptor beta chains drawn from one sample of a study of T cell changes during pregnancy in multiple sclerosis. Here immunoSEQ multiplex PCR was the method, and the copy in TCRdb shows in-frame clones only, minus some. The sample lists about 60,000 clones, about 89% occurring once. Sequencing used CD4+ T cells from peripheral blood mononuclear cells, obtained in the first trimester of pregnancy. The receptors stem from a female donor with multiple sclerosis, enrolled in a pregnancy study. CDR3s include the opening cysteine and the closing phenylalanine or tryptophan. Each record gives: V gene, clone size, D gene, J gene, CDR3 DNA, CDR3 protein. The D gene is left open where the match is weak. Size values are once, few and many counts, or a class for expanded clones, and some rows have none.

>TRBV5-6|NA|TRBD2|TRBJ2-3
TGTGCCAGCAGCCGATGGACTAGCGGGGGTCTTGGCACAGATACGCAGTATTTT
CASSRWTSGGLGTDTQYF
>TRBV6-5|NA|NA|TRBJ1-1
TGTGCCAGCAATGGGGGGGACTTTATGAACACTGAAGCTTTCTTT
CASNGGDFMNTEAFF
>TRBV10-3|NA|NA|TRBJ1-2
TGTGCCATCAGTGAAGGGGCTAACTATGGCTACACCTTC
CAISEGANYGYTF
>TRBV10-3|NA|NA|TRBJ2-7
TGTGCCATCAGTACAGGGATTTACGAGCAGTACTTC
CAISTGIYEQYF
>TRBV7-6|NA|NA|TRBJ1-2
TGTGCCAGCAGCCCCCGACAGTTATATGGCTACACCTTC
CASSPRQLYGYTF
>TRBV14|NA|NA|TRBJ1-1
TGTGCCAGCAGCCAAGAGGTAGTTCGGAACACTGAAGCTTTCTTT
CASSQEVVRNTEAFF
>TRBV7-2|NA|TRBD2|TRBJ2-7
TGTGCCAGCAGCTGGACCCCTTTGACTAGCGGGGGATACGAGCAGTACTTC
CASSWTPLTSGGYEQYF
>TRBV11-2|NA|NA|TRBJ1-5
TGTGCCAGCAGCCAAAACCCAGGGGCACGGCCCCAGCATTTT
CASSQNPGARPQHF
>TRBV7-2|NA|NA|TRBJ1-2
TGTGCCAGCAGCTTAGACCGTGCGGGGAGTAACTATGGCTACACCTTC
CASSLDRAGSNYGYTF
>TRBV19|once|NA|TRBJ2-3
TGTGCCAGTTCTAGGGGGACCCTTGATAGCACAGATACGCAGTATTTT
CASSRGTLDSTDTQYF
>TRBV6-5|NA|NA|TRBJ1-1
TGTGCCAGCAGTTCACGACAGTTTGGGGTAAACACTGAAGCTTTCTTT
CASSSRQFGVNTEAFF
>TRBV19|NA|NA|TRBJ2-5
TGTGCCAGTAGTTGGGAGGGGGGTGAGACCCAGTACTTC
CASSWEGGETQYF
>TRBV6-1|NA|NA|TRBJ1-3
TGTGCCAGCAGTGGTCTCGAGGGAGCTGGAAACACCATATATTTT
CASSGLEGAGNTIYF
>TRBV7-2|NA|TRBD1|TRBJ1-4
TGTGCCAGCAGCTTCCGACAGGGAAATGAAAAACTGTTTTTT
CASSFRQGNEKLFF
>TRBV5-4|NA|TRBD2|TRBJ2-3
TGTGCCAGCAGCTTGGCCTTCGGGGGGGCCGAAGATACGCAGTATTTT
CASSLAFGGAEDTQYF
>TRBV18|once|NA|TRBJ1-1
TGTGCCAGCTCACCAGACATTGTACAGGGGAACACTGAAGCTTTCTTT
CASSPDIVQGNTEAFF
>TRBV5-1|once|NA|TRBJ1-3
TGCGCCAGCAGCTTGAAGGGGTCAGGGGATAACGGAAACACCATATATTTT
CASSLKGSGDNGNTIYF
>TRBV6-5|NA|TRBD1|TRBJ2-7
TGTGCCAGCGGACAGGGGGCTAGCTCCTACGAGCAGTACTTC
CASGQGASSYEQYF
>TRBV19|NA|TRBD2|TRBJ2-1
TGTGCCAGTAGTGCCTTCGCGGGGGGGCGGTATGAGCAGTTCTTC
CASSAFAGGRYEQFF
>TRBV19|NA|NA|TRBJ1-1
TGTGCCAGTAGTATAGATCGCCTGGGCTATGCTGAAGCTTTCTTT
CASSIDRLGYAEAFF
>TRBV19|NA|TRBD1|TRBJ1-2
TGTGCCAGTAGTATATCCGGGACAGGAAGACATGGCTACACCTTC
CASSISGTGRHGYTF
>TRBV19|NA|TRBD2|TRBJ2-3
TGTGCCAGCAACCCCAGGCGGGGGGGCCTTTTGGATACGCAGTATTTT
CASNPRRGGLLDTQYF
>TRBV7-3|NA|TRBD1|TRBJ1-5
TGTGCCAGCAGCCCGGACAGGGATCAGCCCCAGCATTTT
CASSPDRDQPQHF
>TRBV6-5|NA|TRBD1|TRBJ1-1
TGTGCCAGCAGTCCTCGACAGGGAGCCGGTGAAGCTTTCTTT
CASSPRQGAGEAFF
>TRBV6-1|few|TRBD1|TRBJ1-1
TGTGCCAGCAGTGACTCGGACAGGTCGGCTGAAGCTTTCTTT
CASSDSDRSAEAFF
>TRBV9|NA|NA|TRBJ1-4
TGTGCCAGCAGCGTGTACCTTGGGGGGAATGAAAAACTGTTTTTT
CASSVYLGGNEKLFF
>TRBV4-3|NA|TRBD1|TRBJ2-7
TGCGCCAGCAGCCCCAGACAGGGGGCCTACGAGCAGTACTTC
CASSPRQGAYEQYF
>TRBV10-3|NA|TRBD1|TRBJ1-1
TGTGCCATCAGTGCCAGGGGGATGCGGGAAGCTTTCTTT
CAISARGMREAFF
>TRBV20-1|NA|NA|TRBJ1-1
TGCAGTGCTAGGATGAGTGCTCGGGCTTTCTTT
CSARMSARAFF
>TRBV7-2|once|NA|TRBJ2-7
TGTGCCAGCAGCTTAGGGTGGGGGGCCTACGAGCAGTACTTC
CASSLGWGAYEQYF
>TRBV30|once|NA|TRBJ2-5
TGTGCCTGGAGTGTTCTGGAGACCCAGTACTTC
CAWSVLETQYF
>TRBV10-3|NA|NA|TRBJ2-5
TGTGCCATCAGTGAGGGACAGGGAGGGAAAGAGACCCAGTACTTC
CAISEGQGGKETQYF
>TRBV5-8|NA|NA|TRBJ1-4
TGTGCCAGCAGGACTAGTATTTCCGCAACTAATGAAAAACTGTTTTTT
CASRTSISATNEKLFF
>TRBV6-1|NA|NA|TRBJ1-2
TGTGCCAGCAGTGAAGGCAGGGGAAGCTACACCTTC
CASSEGRGSYTF
>TRBV5-4|NA|TRBD2|TRBJ2-5
TGTGCCAGCAGCTTGATAGCGGGGGACCAAGAGACCCAGTACTTC
CASSLIAGDQETQYF
>TRBV7-2|few|NA|TRBJ1-6
TGTGCCAGCAGCCAGGCCGCAGGATACTATAATTCACCCCTCCACTTT
CASSQAAGYYNSPLHF
>TRBV2|NA|NA|TRBJ1-4
TGTGCCAGCAGTGGTCAACAGCAACCTCTTGAAAAACTGTTTTTT
CASSGQQQPLEKLFF
>TRBV5-4|NA|TRBD1|TRBJ1-4
TGTGCCAGCAGCCAAAGCCCGGGACAGGGGGGTCGAAAACTGTTTTTT
CASSQSPGQGGRKLFF
>TRBV30|few|TRBD1|TRBJ2-3
TGTGCCTGGAGGAAGACAGGGGGCACAGATACGCAGTATTTT
CAWRKTGGTDTQYF
>TRBV27|NA|NA|TRBJ2-2
TGTGCCAGCAGTTTAATGGCCGGGGGGCCAATCAACACCGGGGAGCTGTTTTTT
CASSLMAGGPINTGELFF
>TRBV5-1|NA|TRBD2|TRBJ2-1
TGCGCCAGCAGCTTGGTTGCTAGCGGGGGGGCAGGGGAGCAGTTCTTC
CASSLVASGGAGEQFF
>TRBV23-1|NA|NA|TRBJ1-5
TGCGCCAGCAGGCCCCCCGGGGGAAACACAGCTAATCAGCCCCAGCATTTT
CASRPPGGNTANQPQHF
>TRBV7-2|NA|NA|TRBJ2-7
TGTGCCAGCAGCTTGCCCCCCAGTCGGGAAAGAGGGGAGCAGTACTTC
CASSLPPSRERGEQYF
>TRBV5-6|NA|TRBD1|TRBJ1-1
TGTGCCAGCAGTTCGGACAGGGTCACTGAAGCTTTCTTT
CASSSDRVTEAFF
>TRBV6-1|NA|NA|TRBJ1-1
TGTGCCAGCAGTTCCGGTCCTGAAGCTTTCTTT
CASSSGPEAFF